This TCR beta chain was found in a study of T cells expressing NK-cell markers. The CDR3 extends over 16 amino acids. Germline V gene sequence: CDR1 SGHAT, CDR2 FQNNGV. Points on this clonotype: As yet, its antigen is unknown.

Points from the study as a whole: Roughly six donors showed dominant NKG2C+ clonotypes comprising about 1.0-7.5% of their CD8+ T cells.

Reprocessing the 5' RACE reads, TCRdb reports a single entry for every CDR3 protein and omits DNA. Its listing shows roughly 180,000 distinct CDR3 sequences. The TCR sequence derives from a man aged 18-69 years in good health. The chain links TRBV11-2 to TRBJ2-7; no DNA is available, so the TRBD1 call from TCRdb remains unchecked. Sequenced material: blood T cells: a sorted CD56 or NKG2C T cell subset, CD4+ or CD8+ T cells, or bulk PBMC T cells (not recorded which). The CDR3 is CASSEQTGVSSYEQYF.